This record covers a single T cell receptor (beta chain). Its antigen is currently unknown. This sample stems from a study of cytomegalovirus exposure and HLA in healthy donors. A multiplex PCR was run with 60 Vbeta primers and 13 Jbeta primers. Only in-frame clones appear in the TCRdb table, and some are missing; sequencing was by immunoSEQ multiplex PCR. The data contain 150,000 or so clones, 81% of them singletons. Study-wide results and caveats: One variant, a missense change in DCLRE1C, was linked in a later analysis to TCR beta V- and J-gene trimming. Among immune exposure information, only CMV serostatus was available. In a later analysis, productive TCRs from donors in an Asian-associated ancestry cluster reportedly carried fewer N-insertions than the cohort mean. Altogether, some 170 TCR beta chains were recorded as cytomegalovirus-associated.

Sequences were obtained from PBMCs. The source is a man in his fifties or sixties in good health and CMV-seropositive.

This chain's CDR3 is CASSPRDGYTF. In DNA, the CDR3 is TGTGCCAGCAGCCCCCGTGATGGCTACACCTTC. The rearrangement joins TRBV7-2 to TRBJ1-2; D uncertain. The CDR3 is made up of 11 amino acids. Germline assignment: CDR1 SGHTA and CDR2 FQGNSA. V was shortened by 5 bases and J by 6 bases, with 7 bases between the two germline ends. Full variable domain (rest looked up from reference TRBV7-2 and TRBJ1-2): GAGVSQSPSNKVTEKGKDVELRCDPISGHTALYWYRQSLGQGLEFLIYFQGNSAPDKSGLPSDRFSAERTGGSVSTLTIQRTQQEDSAVYLCASSPRDGYTFGSGTRLTVV.